Listed below are T cell receptor beta chains from one sample, sequenced in a study of regulatory T cells in long-lasting Graves disease. A single record per CDR3 protein comes from TCRdb applying MiXCR to the multiplex PCR reads. The sample has about 470,000 distinct CDR3 sequences, roughly a fifth seen once. The sequencing here drew on peripheral blood mononuclear cells (PBMCs), taken when the disease was refractory, from a patient treated with antithyroid drugs. The receptors come from a female donor with Graves disease. Each CDR3 is given with its conserved first and last residue.

j_call	v_call	cdr3_aa
TRBJ2-7	TRBV2	CATQLSYEQYF
TRBJ2-7	TRBV28	CASSLGGQGVEQYF
TRBJ2-2	TRBV10-3	CAISGTGNGELFF
TRBJ2-2	TRBV19	CASRVNTGELFF
TRBJ2-7	TRBV27	CASRFQGIGLSYEQYF
TRBJ1-5	TRBV4-1	CASSQDGLGIQPQHF
TRBJ1-6	TRBV3-1	CASSSQGDKSPLHF
TRBJ2-2	TRBV5-1	CASLRDRVDTGELFF
TRBJ1-5	TRBV25-1	CASSESASQPQHF
TRBJ2-5	TRBV5-1	CASSRSGLGTAEETQYF
TRBJ1-2	TRBV12-3/TRBV12-4	CASSFGQGRGYTF
TRBJ1-2	TRBV11-2	CASGAGWIYGYTF
TRBJ1-1	TRBV19	CASSAGSRGEAFF
TRBJ2-7	TRBV10-3	CAISGSFSGTDPYEQYF
TRBJ2-2	TRBV7-9	CASTTTGDGGELFF